A single sample gave rise to the 32 T cell receptor beta chains below, sequenced in a study of Ad26.COV2.S vaccination and SARS-CoV-2 variants. The treatment denotes: 19 received Ad26.COV2.S at low or high dose, single or two shots; 5 received placebo; per-sample allocation not given. It was on day 63 after the first vaccine or placebo injection that samples were taken. Clones were sequenced by immunoSEQ multiplex PCR, and TCRdb holds only the in-frame ones, with some missing. The sample yields roughly 410,000 clones, 83% seen once. Sequenced material: peripheral blood, taken in a trial of Ad26.COV2.S vaccine versus placebo. These receptor sequences come from a person aged 18 to 59 who received the Ad26.COV2.S COVID-19 vaccine or a placebo.

The gene calls are TRBV7-9 and TRBJ1-6, with 9 bases lining up with TRBD1. Looked up from germline, CDR1 is SEHNR and CDR2 is FQNEAQ (reference sequence). Trimming took 0 bases from V and 7 from J; bases not matched to a gene: 10. The CDR3 covers 18 residues. The CDR3 nucleotides read TGTGCCAGCAGCTTAGCGAAGCACACCGGGACAGGGAATTCACCCCTCCACTTT. It encodes CASSLAKHTGTGNSPLHF.

This clone was recorded once. This chain connects TRBV6-5 to TRBJ2-2, with no clear D. This CDR3 is built from 14 residues. V was clipped by 4 bases and J by 1 base, with 7 bases between them. The V gene's germline CDR1 is MNHEY and CDR2 SVGAGI. CDR3 region: CASSSPMNTGELFF. The CDR3 bases are TGTGCCAGCAGTTCCCCTATGAACACCGGGGAGCTGTTTTTT.

This clone was observed a handful of times. The chain carries TRBV2 and TRBJ1-2; tentative D call: TRBD1 (5 bases). From germline, CDR1 is SNHLY and CDR2 FYNNEI. The CDR3 is made up of 14 amino acids. Trimming cost V 6 bases and J 3 bases, with 14 bases left between them. CDR3 nucleotide sequence: TGTGCCAGCAGGACCCTGAGGGGTGACTATGGCTACACCTTC. Protein: CASRTLRGDYGYTF.

The V gene is TRBV5-1, the J gene TRBJ1-1; D remains unclear. Germline lookup yields CDR1 SGHRS and CDR2 YFSETQ. This CDR3 has 15 residues. The V and J ends lost 4 bases and 1 base respectively, with 14 bases between them. CDR3 DNA sequence: TGCGCCAGCAGCATCGGATCTACCACGAACACTGAAGCTTTCTTT. This sequence encodes CASSIGSTTNTEAFF.

The J gene is TRBJ1-5, the V gene TRBV4-3; D possibly corresponds to TRBD1 (6 bases). CDR1 and CDR2 (germline): LGHNA, YSLEER. This CDR3 is built from 16 residues. V was clipped by 4 bases and J by 5 bases, with 18 bases between them. For the CDR3, the DNA is TGCGCCAGCAGCCCCGCGTGGGGGGGCGAGGATCAGCCCCAGCATTTT. Translation: CASSPAWGGEDQPQHF.

This clone appeared once. V usage is TRBV2 and J usage is TRBJ2-2; D is ambiguous. From germline, CDR1 is SNHLY and CDR2 FYNNEI. The CDR3 consists of 14 residues. V lost 3 bases and J lost 6, with 11 bases in between. CDR3 sequence reads: CASSDWGLAGELFF. In DNA, the CDR3 is TGTGCCAGCAGTGATTGGGGTTTGGCCGGGGAGCTGTTTTTT.

The count of this clone is one. The V gene is TRBV19, the J gene TRBJ2-5; D perhaps matches TRBD2 (5 bases). V lost 7 bases and J lost 4, with 10 bases in between. Germline V gives CDR1 LNHDA, CDR2 SQIVND (reference sequence). The CDR3 consists of 12 residues. The DNA for the CDR3 is TGTGCCAGTACCAGTGGGAGAGAGACCCAGTACTTC. Protein sequence: CASTSGRETQYF.

The V gene is TRBV11-2, the J gene TRBJ2-7; TRBD2 agrees at 7 bases. Germline CDR1 SGHAT, CDR2 FQNNGV. The CDR3 consists of 15 residues. The V and J ends lost 5 bases and 5 bases, in that order; junction bases with no gene match: 12. Here the CDR3 reads CASSPSGGGPHEQYF. The CDR3 DNA reads as TGTGCCAGCAGCCCAAGTGGGGGAGGGCCTCACGAGCAGTACTTC.

V gene TRBV11-3 combines with J gene TRBJ1-4; D is uncertain. The CDR3 is made up of 15 amino acids. V shed 1 base and J shed 5 bases, with 11 bases lying between them. The germline V gene encodes CDR1 SGHNT and CDR2 YENEEA. The CDR3 region is CASSLGAGGNEKLFF. The CDR3 DNA reads TGTGCCAGCAGCTTAGGGGCAGGCGGGAATGAAAAACTGTTTTTT.

CDR3 coding DNA: TGTGCCAGCAGCCCACCGGGACAGAGCACAGATACGCAGTATTTT. It encodes CASSPPGQSTDTQYF. The V and J genes are TRBV7-2 and TRBJ2-3; 7 nucleotides line up with TRBD1. The CDR3 is 15 amino acids. CDR1 is SGHTA and CDR2 is FQGNSA in the germline V gene. The J segment lost 0 bases and the V segment lost 5 bases, leaving 5 bases of the junction unmatched.

The V and J genes are TRBV27 and TRBJ2-1, with unresolved D. V dropped 2 bases and J dropped 4 bases, with 6 bases sitting between them. Germline V gives CDR1 MNHEY, CDR2 SMNVEV (reference sequence). The CDR3 totals 13 residues. The CDR3 loop reads CASSLTEYNEQFF. DNA of the CDR3: TGTGCCAGCAGTTTAACGGAATACAATGAGCAGTTCTTC.

V usage is TRBV4-3 and J usage is TRBJ2-5, with TRBD2 matching over 8 bases. The CDR3 spans 14 residues. Germline V CDR1 and CDR2: LGHNA, YSLEER. Trimming cost V 5 bases and J 2 bases; bases outside gene matches: 4. The CDR3 spells CASSSRGGQETQYF. The CDR3 bases are TGCGCCAGCAGCTCTCGGGGGGGTCAAGAGACCCAGTACTTC.

CDR3 coding DNA: TGTGCCAGCAGCTTAGGAGGCCAGGACGAGCAGTACTTC. Translating gives CASSLGGQDEQYF. The chain uses TRBV7-3 and TRBJ2-7, with a weak D call TRBD2 (5 bases). CDR1 is SGHTA and CDR2 is FQGTGA in the germline V gene. The CDR3 extends over 13 amino acids. V was shortened by 2 bases and J by 5 bases, with 10 bases between the two germline ends.

DNA of the CDR3: TGTGCCAGCAGCTTGCAGCCTTCTGGGGCCAACGTCCTGACTTTC. Its protein is CASSLQPSGANVLTF. The rearrangement links TRBV7-3 to TRBJ2-6; unclear D gene. CDR3 length: 15 amino acids. Germline V gene lookup returns CDR1 SGHTA and CDR2 FQGTGA. The V and J ends lost 3 bases and 1 base respectively, with 7 bases between them.

Only a few counts were recorded for this clone. The chain carries TRBV5-6 and TRBJ1-1; D unclear. Trimming took off 6 bases at V and 4 bases at J, with 13 bases between the two ends. Germline lookup yields CDR1 SGHDT and CDR2 YYEEEE. CDR3 length: 13 residues. The CDR3 DNA reads as TGTGCCAGCACCTACACGGACGGCACTGAAGCTTTCTTT. Translation gives CASTYTDGTEAFF.

The gene calls are TRBV18 and TRBJ1-4; maybe TRBD1 (5 bases). V gave up 5 bases and J gave up 5 bases, with 15 bases separating them. Germline CDR1 KGHSH, CDR2 LQKENI. The CDR3 runs to 15 residues. The CDR3, as DNA: TGTGCCAGCTCAACTACAGGTTCGGCGAATGAAAAACTGTTTTTT. This encodes CASSTTGSANEKLFF.

The CDR3 loop is CATSRDLGLAGADTQYF. CDR3 nucleotide sequence: TGTGCCACCAGCAGAGATTTGGGACTAGCGGGAGCAGATACGCAGTATTTT. This chain joins TRBV15 and TRBJ2-3; TRBD2 agrees at 14 bases. In germline, CDR1 is LNHNV, CDR2 YYDKDF (reference sequence). V lost 0 bases and J lost 4; bases outside the gene matches: 3. The CDR3 loop spans 17 amino acids.

The genes are TRBV6-2 or TRBV6-3 and TRBJ2-3; D unresolved. The CDR3 totals 12 residues. CDR1 MNHEY and CDR2 SVGEGT come from the germline V gene. The V gene lost 6 bases and the J gene lost 3 bases, with 7 bases spanning the gap. The chain's CDR3 is CASSWGTDTQYF. CDR3 in DNA: TGTGCCAGCAGCTGGGGAACAGATACGCAGTATTTT.

The chain's CDR3 is CASSRGQGMNIQYF. The CDR3 DNA reads as TGTGCCAGCTCACGGGGACAGGGGATGAACATTCAGTACTTC. The J gene is TRBJ2-4, the V gene TRBV18, with TRBD1 matching 10 bases. This CDR3 is 14 amino acids long. The J segment lost 7 bases and the V segment lost 4 bases, leaving 4 bases of the junction unmatched. From germline, CDR1 is KGHSH and CDR2 LQKENI. The entire variable domain, with the rest obtained from reference TRBV18 and TRBJ2-4, is as follows: NAGVMQNPRHLVRRRGQEARLRCSPMKGHSHVYWYRQLPEEGLKFMVYLQKENIIDESGMPKERFSAEFPKEGPSILRIQQVVRGDSAAYFCASSRGQGMNIQYFGAGTRLSVL.

The chain employs TRBV19 and TRBJ2-3; 14 bases fit TRBD2. Losses at the gene ends were 7 bases for V and 1 base for J; bases not matched to a gene: 10. This CDR3 has 18 residues. Germline assignment: CDR1 LNHDA and CDR2 SQIVND (reference sequence). The CDR3 here is CASNRGGLAGVRTDTQYF. For the CDR3, the DNA is TGTGCCAGTAACCGGGGGGGACTAGCGGGAGTTCGCACAGATACGCAGTATTTT.

This clone was picked up one time. V gene TRBV19 combines with J gene TRBJ1-1; weak D call: TRBD1 (5 bases). Germline V lookup: CDR1 LNHDA, CDR2 SQIVND (reference sequence). This CDR3 region has 15 residues. V lost 8 bases and J lost 5, with 21 bases in between. CDR3 sequence reads: CASSPGTIMGTEAFF. The CDR3 bases are TGTGCCAGTTCCCCGGGGACCATTATGGGGACTGAAGCTTTCTTT.

The rearrangement uses TRBV5-1 and TRBJ2-7, with D perhaps matching TRBD2 (6 bases). Germline loops: CDR1 SGHRS, CDR2 YFSETQ. Trimming pared 6 bases from V and 7 bases from J, leaving 20 bases between. The CDR3 has 14 residues. CDR3 in amino acids: CASNMGGRAGEQYF. The CDR3 nucleotides read TGCGCCAGCAATATGGGAGGTCGTGCTGGGGAGCAGTACTTC.

This clone appeared a few times. The J gene is TRBJ1-5, the V gene TRBV7-9, with D possibly TRBD1 on 6 matching bases. The ends were cut back, 5 bases at V and 6 bases at J, with 11 bases in the middle. The CDR3 length is 13 residues. Germline V gene lookup returns CDR1 SEHNR and CDR2 FQNEAQ (reference sequence). This CDR3 reads CASSPTGSQPQHF. In DNA, the CDR3 is TGTGCCAGCAGCCCCACAGGGAGTCAGCCCCAGCATTTT. The whole variable domain, filled in from reference TRBV7-9 and TRBJ1-5, reads DTGVSQNPRHKITKRGQNVTFRCDPISEHNRLYWYRQTLGQGPEFLTYFQNEAQLEKSRLLSDRFSAERPKGSFSTLEIQRTEQGDSAMYLCASSPTGSQPQHFGDGTRLSIL.

The chain carries TRBV5-1 and TRBJ1-2; possibly TRBD1 for D (5 bases). Germline V gene data show CDR1 as SGHRS and CDR2 as YFSETQ. Trimming left V 0 bases short and J 4 bases short, with 7 bases between. The CDR3 has 13 amino acids. The CDR3 here is CASSLGGIYGYTF. CDR3 sequence (DNA): TGCGCCAGCAGCTTGGGGGGGATCTATGGCTACACCTTC.

The chain joins TRBV19 to TRBJ1-5, with D unclear. Between the trimmed V and J ends, which lost 6 bases and 0 bases, there was a span of 12 bases. The CDR3 spans 15 residues. In germline, CDR1 is LNHDA, CDR2 SQIVND (reference sequence). The CDR3 DNA follows: TGTGCCAGTAGGGTGGGATCGTCTAGCAATCAGCCCCAGCATTTT. As protein: CASRVGSSSNQPQHF.

The chain uses TRBV7-3 and TRBJ2-3; 8 positions agree with TRBD2. The CDR3 contains 13 residues. Trimming cost V 5 bases and J 6 bases; bases outside gene matches: 4. Germline-derived CDR1 and CDR2 are SGHTA and FQGTGA. The CDR3 coding sequence is TGTGCCAGCAGCACTGGCGGGGGGGATACGCAGTATTTT. This codes for CASSTGGGDTQYF. Looking up the rest from reference TRBV7-3 and TRBJ2-3 gives the full variable domain: GAGVSQTPSNKVTEKGKYVELRCDPISGHTALYWYRQSLGQGPEFLIYFQGTGAADDSGLPNDRFFAVRPEGSVSTLKIQRTERGDSAVYLCASSTGGGDTQYFGPGTRLTVL.

V and J are TRBV6-1 and TRBJ2-7; TRBD2 agrees at 9 bases. Looked up from germline, CDR1 is MNHNS and CDR2 is SASEGT. V was pared by 6 bases and J by 4 bases, with 7 bases of the junction left unmatched. This CDR3 region has 14 residues. CDR3 amino acids: CASSSPSGRYEQYF. The CDR3 DNA is TGTGCCAGCAGCTCCCCCAGCGGGAGGTACGAGCAGTACTTC.

The chain joins TRBV19 to TRBJ1-2; 7 nucleotides align to TRBD1. Germline assignment: CDR1 LNHDA and CDR2 SQIVND (reference sequence). There are 15 residues in the CDR3. The ends lost 5 bases at V and 8 bases at J; junction bases unmatched: 14. This chain's CDR3 is CASSLRQGFFFGYTF. CDR3 DNA: TGTGCCAGTAGTTTGAGACAGGGATTTTTTTTCGGCTACACCTTC.

V and J are TRBV29-1 and TRBJ1-2; D call uncertain. The CDR3 consists of 12 residues. From germline, CDR1 is SQVTM and CDR2 ANQGSEA. V was cut by 7 bases and J by 4 bases, with 13 bases left in between. DNA of the CDR3: TGCAGCGCCGAGACATGGGGCTATGGCTACACCTTC. It encodes CSAETWGYGYTF.

This chain connects TRBV27 to TRBJ2-1; 10 nucleotides agree with TRBD2. V lost 3 bases, J lost 6 bases, and 8 bases stayed unmatched. This CDR3 region has 16 residues. Germline CDR1 is MNHEY and CDR2 is SMNVEV (reference sequence). The CDR3 is CASSFLLAGGPNEQFF. The CDR3 nucleotides read TGTGCCAGCAGTTTCCTATTAGCGGGAGGCCCCAATGAGCAGTTCTTC.

The chain joins TRBV7-9 to TRBJ1-5; TRBD1 matches 7 bases. Germline CDR1 reads SEHNR; CDR2 reads FQNEAQ (reference sequence). Germline trimming cut 4 bases from V and 10 bases from J; bases unmatched to any gene: 13. The CDR3 contains 15 residues. In DNA, the CDR3 is TGTGCCAGCAGCTCAGGACAGGTAGCGGATAGTCCCCAGCATTTT. Translation gives CASSSGQVADSPQHF.

The V call is TRBV3-1 (or the pseudogene TRBV3-2), the J call TRBJ2-2; 11 nucleotides align to TRBD2. CDR1 is LGHDT, CDR2 YNNKEL, per germline (reference sequence). This CDR3 spans 17 amino acids. Trimming took 5 bases from V and 9 from J; bases not matched to a gene: 14. The CDR3 DNA reads TGTGCCAGCAGCTTCAGACCCACTAGCGGGAGTGGCAGGGAGCTGTTTTTT. This translates into CASSFRPTSGSGRELFF.